These 23 T cell receptor beta chains were all obtained from the same sample, sequenced in a study of blood T cell repertoires in COVID-19. TCRdb's table, derived via immunoSEQ multiplex PCR, lists solely in-frame clones and lacks some. The data hold 390,000 or so clones, with roughly nine tenths observed a single time. Sequencing was done on a sample of PBMCs or T cells enriched from blood (not recorded which). These receptors all come from a man younger than 30 who had recovered from COVID-19.

The rearrangement links TRBV4-3 to TRBJ2-7; weak D call: TRBD1 (5 bases). The CDR3 loop spans 14 amino acids. Germline CDR1 and CDR2: LGHNA and YSLEER. V dropped 1 base and J dropped 5 bases, with 12 bases sitting between them. The CDR3 bases are TGCGCCAGCAGCCAAGGGGTCAGGGCCCACGAGCAGTACTTC. Translating it yields CASSQGVRAHEQYF.

The chain joins TRBV18 to TRBJ1-2, with 8 positions matching TRBD1. This CDR3 region has 14 residues. Per the germline V gene, CDR1 is KGHSH and CDR2 is LQKENI. J lost 4 bases, V lost 8 bases, and 9 bases had no gene match. As DNA, the CDR3 is TGTGCCAGCCGAGACAGGGGAGCCGGCTATGGCTACACCTTC. Translating it yields CASRDRGAGYGYTF.

V is TRBV5-1 and J is TRBJ1-2; no clear D. CDR1 and CDR2 from the germline V gene are SGHRS and YFSETQ. CDR3 size: 13 residues. V was clipped by 2 bases and J by 6 bases, with 11 bases between them. The CDR3 reads CASSLRVEDGYTF. CDR3 nucleotides: TGCGCCAGCAGCTTACGGGTTGAGGATGGCTACACCTTC.

This rearrangement joins TRBV7-9 to TRBJ2-7; D possibly corresponds to TRBD1 (6 bases). The germline V gene encodes CDR1 SEHNR and CDR2 FQNEAQ (reference sequence). Trimming took 5 bases from V and 4 from J, leaving 9 bases between them. The CDR3 runs to 12 residues. This chain's CDR3 is CASSIQGYEQYF. The CDR3 nucleotides read TGTGCCAGCAGCATACAGGGATACGAGCAGTACTTC.

The CDR3 is CASSYLGAGPNEKLFF. Here the CDR3 DNA reads TGTGCCAGCAGTTACTTAGGGGCAGGACCTAATGAAAAACTGTTTTTT. The genes are TRBV6-5 and TRBJ1-4; weak D call: TRBD1 (5 bases). Germline assignment: CDR1 MNHEY and CDR2 SVGAGI. The V gene lost 1 base and the J gene lost 3 bases, with 12 bases spanning the gap. The CDR3 is made up of 16 amino acids.

This sequence joins TRBV7-9 and TRBJ1-2; 7 bases match TRBD1. There are 14 residues in the CDR3. Germline V gene lookup returns CDR1 SEHNR and CDR2 FQNEAQ (reference sequence). Trimming took 6 bases from V and 0 from J; bases not matched to a gene: 4. Here the CDR3 DNA reads TGTGCCAGCAGTATAGGGGGCACTAACTATGGCTACACCTTC. It encodes CASSIGGTNYGYTF.

The chain uses TRBV3-1 (or the pseudogene TRBV3-2) and TRBJ1-2, with a weak D call TRBD1 (6 bases). Germline loops: CDR1 LGHDT, CDR2 YNNKEL (reference sequence). CDR3 length equals 12 residues. The V and J ends lost 3 bases and 9 bases respectively, with 11 bases between them. CDR3 sequence: CASSHGQRSYTF. The DNA of the CDR3 is TGTGCCAGCAGCCACGGACAGAGGAGCTACACCTTC.

This chain connects TRBV3-1 (or the pseudogene TRBV3-2) to TRBJ1-1, with 10 bases fitting TRBD1. The CDR3 is made up of 16 amino acids. CDR1 is LGHDT and CDR2 is YNNKEL in the germline V gene (reference sequence). V was pared by 3 bases and J by 3 bases, with 7 bases of the junction left unmatched. The CDR3 DNA follows: TGTGCCAGCAGCCAGAGGATGACAGGGGGCCACACTGAAGCTTTCTTT. Translating it yields CASSQRMTGGHTEAFF.

This chain joins TRBV5-1 and TRBJ2-7; TRBD1 matches at 10 bases. Losses at the gene ends were 0 bases for V and 6 bases for J; bases not matched to a gene: 3. The germline CDR1 and CDR2 sequences are SGHRS and YFSETQ. CDR3 size: 14 residues. The CDR3 region is CASSLGTGGGEQYF. In nucleotides, the CDR3 is TGCGCCAGCAGCTTGGGGACAGGGGGAGGCGAGCAGTACTTC.

DNA for the CDR3: TGTGCCAGTAGCCAAACAGGGGATGAATCACCCCTCCACTTT. It encodes CASSQTGDESPLHF. The chain carries TRBV19 and TRBJ1-6, with 7 bases matching TRBD1. There are 14 residues in the CDR3. The J segment lost 10 bases and the V segment lost 6 bases, leaving 9 bases of the junction unmatched. Germline CDR1 is LNHDA and CDR2 is SQIVND (reference sequence).

The CDR3 DNA reads as TGTGCCAGCAGCGAACGGACAGGGGGAAAAACTGAAGCTTTCTTT. Protein product: CASSERTGGKTEAFF. V usage is TRBV7-9 and J usage is TRBJ1-1; TRBD1 agrees at 10 bases. The CDR3 loop spans 15 amino acids. V gave up 5 bases and J gave up 5 bases; unmatched junction bases: 8. Germline CDR1 and CDR2: SEHNR and FQNEAQ (reference sequence).

This chain uses TRBV11-2 with TRBJ1-2; D is unclear. CDR3 length: 16 residues. V lost 0 bases to trimming and J lost 2 bases, with 13 bases between them. Per the germline V gene, CDR1 is SGHAT and CDR2 is FQNNGV. The DNA of the CDR3 is TGTGCCAGCAGCTTAGAGGGCGGAGGGAAAAACTATGGCTACACCTTC. Protein: CASSLEGGGKNYGYTF.

This clone showed up just a few times. This likely comes from a read error, as the CDR3 has no conserved phenylalanine or tryptophan at its end. No DNA is shown, since the ends of the CDR3 on it are uncertain; the CDR3 is the one TCRdb lists. CDR3 sequence reads: CASSQGRTDAAFL. The genes are TRBV3-1 (or the pseudogene TRBV3-2) and TRBJ1-1; the table names TRBD1, a call not compared with the DNA. Termini included, the CDR3 measures 13 amino acids. Germline lookup yields CDR1 LGHDT and CDR2 YNNKEL (reference sequence).

The chain has TRBV9 and TRBJ2-6, with 7 nucleotides matching TRBD1. V lost 4 bases to trimming and J lost 4 bases; unmatched junction nucleotides: 8. This CDR3 contains 16 residues. Per germline, CDR1 SGDLS and CDR2 YYNGEE. The CDR3 region is CASSPRQGPGANVLTF. CDR3 nucleotides: TGTGCCAGCAGCCCACGACAGGGTCCCGGGGCCAACGTCCTGACTTTC. Drawing the rest from reference TRBV9 and TRBJ2-6, the complete variable domain is DSGVTQTPKHLITATGQRVTLRCSPRSGDLSVYWYQQSLDQGLQFLIQYYNGEERAKGNILERFSAQQFPDLHSELNLSSLELGDSALYFCASSPRQGPGANVLTFGAGSRLTVL.

Comments on this clone: This CDR3 is also generated by other DNA sequences in the sample. V gene TRBV2 combines with J gene TRBJ1-2; no clear D. This CDR3 is 13 amino acids long. V lost 3 bases and J lost 2, with 7 bases in between. The germline gives CDR1 SNHLY, CDR2 FYNNEI. In DNA form, the CDR3 reads TGTGCCAGCAGTGAGGGCCGGAACTATGGCTACACCTTC. Residues: CASSEGRNYGYTF.

J is TRBJ2-1 and V is TRBV28, with TRBD1 matching 9 bases. From germline, CDR1 is MDHEN and CDR2 SYDVKM. This CDR3 has 12 residues. The V gene end was trimmed by 6 bases and the J gene end by 15 bases; junction bases not matched to a gene: 9. The CDR3 DNA is TGTGCCAGCAGCCCCCCGGGACAGGGAGGGTTCTTC. Translation: CASSPPGQGGFF.

The chain has TRBV28 and TRBJ1-2; 7 bases map to TRBD1. Germline CDR1 MDHEN, CDR2 SYDVKM. The CDR3 contains 15 residues. The junction had 12 bases not matched to a gene; V was cut back by 5 bases and J by 6 bases. CDR3: CASSMGGTGENGYTF. Written as DNA, the CDR3 is TGTGCCAGCAGTATGGGGGGCACAGGGGAGAATGGCTACACCTTC.

The chain has TRBV30 and TRBJ2-1; D ambiguous. Germline CDR1 and CDR2: GTSNPN and SVGIG (reference sequence). The ends were cut back, 0 bases at V and 8 bases at J, with 8 bases in the middle. This CDR3 spans 12 amino acids. Written as DNA, the CDR3 is TGTGCCTGGAGTGTACGAGTCGATGAGCAGTTCTTC. Its translation is CAWSVRVDEQFF.

CDR3 DNA: TGTGCCAGCGTCAAACAGATGAACACTGAAGCTTTCTTT. Protein: CASVKQMNTEAFF. The chain links TRBV7-9 to TRBJ1-1; D is undetermined. The V and J ends lost 8 bases and 0 bases respectively, with 10 bases between them. The CDR3 is 13 amino acids. Germline loops: CDR1 SEHNR, CDR2 FQNEAQ (reference sequence).

The chain has TRBV5-6 and TRBJ1-1; D remains ambiguous. Germline V gene lookup returns CDR1 SGHDT and CDR2 YYEEEE. V lost 0 bases and J 2 bases, leaving 8 bases between the germline ends. CDR3 length equals 14 residues. This chain's CDR3 is CASSLGLLNTEAFF. The CDR3 coding sequence is TGTGCCAGCAGCTTGGGACTCCTTAACACTGAAGCTTTCTTT. Variable domain in full (rest from reference TRBV5-6 and TRBJ1-1): DAGVTQSPTHLIKTRGQQVTLRCSPKSGHDTVSWYQQALGQGPQFIFQYYEEEERQRGNFPDRFSGHQFPNYSSELNVNALLLGDSALYLCASSLGLLNTEAFFGQGTRLTVV.

V is TRBV19 and J is TRBJ2-6; D uncertain. Germline assignment: CDR1 LNHDA and CDR2 SQIVND (reference sequence). V dropped 7 bases and J dropped 2 bases, with 9 bases sitting between them. The CDR3 runs to 14 residues. The CDR3 sequence is CASKEKPGANVLTF. The CDR3 DNA sequence: TGTGCCAGTAAGGAGAAGCCTGGGGCCAACGTCCTGACTTTC.

The gene calls are TRBV28 and TRBJ2-7; D may be TRBD1 (6 bases). The CDR3 is 12 residues long. Trimming stripped 3 bases from V and 6 bases from J, with 9 bases between. Germline CDR1 and CDR2: MDHEN and SYDVKM. Written as DNA, the CDR3 is TGTGCCAGCAGTTTCGGCAGGGGCGAGCAGTACTTC. Translation gives CASSFGRGEQYF.

The chain carries TRBV7-9 and TRBJ1-4; D call uncertain. Germline CDR1 is SEHNR and CDR2 is FQNEAQ (reference sequence). The CDR3 extends over 15 amino acids. V was trimmed by 5 bases and J by 3 bases, leaving 13 bases between them. In nucleotides, the CDR3 is TGTGCCAGCAGCGATCGGAGGGAGGCTAATGAAAAACTGTTTTTT. Its protein product is CASSDRREANEKLFF.